The 15 T cell receptor beta chains listed next were all sequenced from one sample in a study of beta chain features in type 1 diabetes. General observations from the study: People with Type 1 diabetes carried modestly yet significantly shorter TCRB CDR3s in all four CD4+ subsets.

Since all of the isolated RNA was reverse transcribed, expressed TCRB transcripts were what got sequenced. Sequencing used immunoSEQ multiplex PCR; TCRdb keeps in-frame clones, though not all of them. The sample holds roughly 290,000 clones, 15% seen once. For these TCRs, the target antigens are not known. Input material: naive CD4+ T cells from blood. The receptors originated from a man younger than 30 with type 1 diabetes.

The rearrangement joins TRBV7-9 to TRBJ1-1; D ambiguous. The germline V gene encodes CDR1 SEHNR and CDR2 FQNEAQ (reference sequence). The germline V and J ends were trimmed by 5 bases and 2 bases, with 9 bases remaining between them. The CDR3 spans 13 residues. The CDR3 nucleotides are TGTGCCAGCAGCCCAACATATAACACTGAAGCTTTCTTT. Translated, it gives CASSPTYNTEAFF.

This chain connects TRBV13 to TRBJ2-6, with D unclear. Trimming pared 5 bases from V and 2 bases from J, leaving 10 bases between. CDR1 is PRHDT and CDR2 is FYEKMQ in the germline V gene (reference sequence). The CDR3 contains 15 residues. DNA of the CDR3: TGTGCCAGCAGCCCCCGGTCGGCTGGGGCCAACGTCCTGACTTTC. Protein sequence: CASSPRSAGANVLTF.

This rearrangement joins TRBV15 to TRBJ1-5; no definite D call. CDR1 and CDR2 (germline): LNHNV, YYDKDF (reference sequence). The V end was cut by 1 base, the J end by 6 bases, with 7 bases between. The CDR3 is 13 amino acids. The CDR3 is CATSRGTFQPQHF. The CDR3 coding sequence is TGTGCCACCAGCAGAGGTACTTTTCAGCCCCAGCATTTT.

This clone turned up a few times. V is TRBV27 and J is TRBJ2-5, with 8 bases matching TRBD2. J lost 5 bases, V lost 5 bases, and 10 bases had no gene match. The CDR3 length is 15 residues. Germline CDR1 reads MNHEY; CDR2 reads SMNVEV (reference sequence). The CDR3 DNA reads as TGTGCCAGCAGTCGGGGGGGCGGGAGCCGTGAGACCCAGTACTTC. Its translation is CASSRGGGSRETQYF.

The chain employs TRBV29-1 and TRBJ2-5; TRBD2 matches at 12 bases. The CDR3 is made up of 15 amino acids. Per germline, CDR1 SQVTM and CDR2 ANQGSEA. The V and J ends lost 6 bases and 4 bases, in that order; junction bases with no gene match: 9. The CDR3 DNA is TGCAGCGTCGTACGGCCGGGACTAGCGGGAGAGACCCAGTACTTC. Protein product: CSVVRPGLAGETQYF.

This clone turned up a few times. This chain joins TRBV28 and TRBJ1-2; no definite D call. Germline V CDR1 and CDR2: MDHEN, SYDVKM. The CDR3 runs to 15 residues. V lost 4 bases to trimming and J lost 2 bases, with 14 bases between them. The CDR3 region is CASSSVRGINYGYTF. In nucleotides, the CDR3 is TGTGCCAGCAGTTCAGTCCGGGGTATCAACTATGGCTACACCTTC.

This clone showed up just a few times. The chain carries TRBV29-1 and TRBJ2-5, with 10 bases fitting TRBD1. Germline CDR1 reads SQVTM; CDR2 reads ANQGSEA. The trim removed 6 bases at V and 4 bases at J, leaving 11 bases unmatched. The CDR3 loop spans 15 amino acids. The CDR3 DNA reads TGCAGCGTAGGGACCGGGACAGGGGTCGGAGAGACCCAGTACTTC. Protein: CSVGTGTGVGETQYF.

The rearrangement uses TRBV12-5 and TRBJ2-5, with TRBD1 matching over 8 bases. The V and J ends lost 6 bases and 3 bases, in that order; junction bases with no gene match: 3. The CDR3 has 13 amino acids. Germline V CDR1 and CDR2: LGHNT, FRNRAP. CDR3 loop: CASGGQGEETQYF. DNA of the CDR3: TGTGCTAGTGGCGGACAGGGCGAAGAGACCCAGTACTTC.

This clone was detected only a few times. The J gene is TRBJ2-5, the V gene TRBV7-9; perhaps TRBD2 as D (5 bases). V was trimmed by 1 base and J by 5 bases, leaving 14 bases between them. Germline CDR1 reads SEHNR; CDR2 reads FQNEAQ (reference sequence). This CDR3 has 15 residues. The chain's CDR3 is CASSLELRVTETQYF. The CDR3 DNA follows: TGTGCCAGCAGCTTAGAGTTGCGGGTTACGGAGACCCAGTACTTC. Supplemented by reference TRBV7-9 and TRBJ2-5, the full variable domain reads DTGVSQNPRHKITKRGQNVTFRCDPISEHNRLYWYRQTLGQGPEFLTYFQNEAQLEKSRLLSDRFSAERPKGSFSTLEIQRTEQGDSAMYLCASSLELRVTETQYFGPGTRLLVL.

This clone showed up just a few times. V is TRBV2 and J is TRBJ2-1; TRBD1 agrees at 10 bases. The V and J ends lost 4 bases and 8 bases, in that order; junction bases with no gene match: 5. Germline-derived CDR1 and CDR2 are SNHLY and FYNNEI. CDR3 length: 14 residues. CDR3: CASSGQGAPDEQFF. CDR3 nucleotides: TGTGCCAGCAGTGGACAGGGGGCCCCCGATGAGCAGTTCTTC.

The V call is TRBV5-1, the J call TRBJ2-2, with 11 bases aligning to TRBD2. CDR3 length: 14 amino acids. CDR1 and CDR2 from the germline V gene are SGHRS and YFSETQ. V gave up 7 bases and J gave up 5 bases; unmatched junction bases: 4. DNA of the CDR3: TGCGCCAGCGGAGGGACTAGCGGTACCGGGGAGCTGTTTTTT. As protein: CASGGTSGTGELFF.

This clone has only a few counts. This chain uses TRBV15 with TRBJ1-2, with 9 bases lining up with TRBD1. Germline CDR1 and CDR2: LNHNV and YYDKDF (reference sequence). CDR3 length: 16 residues. V shed 3 bases and J 8 bases; nucleotides not matched to a gene: 13. CDR3 DNA sequence: TGTGCCACCAGCAGTAACTTCCGGGACAGGGATCGGGGCTACACCTTC. This encodes CATSSNFRDRDRGYTF.

The genes are TRBV5-4 and TRBJ2-3, with TRBD1 as a possible D gene (6 bases). The V end was cut by 0 bases, the J end by 12 bases, with 11 bases between. CDR1 is SGHNT and CDR2 is YYREEE in the germline V gene (reference sequence). This CDR3 spans 12 amino acids. CDR3 nucleotides: TGTGCCAGCAGCTTGGGGGACATCGGACAGTATTTT. It codes for CASSLGDIGQYF.

This chain's CDR3 is CASSQEGGDYTDTQYF. The CDR3 DNA sequence: TGCGCCAGCAGCCAAGAGGGGGGGGATTACACAGATACGCAGTATTTT. This chain connects TRBV4-1 to TRBJ2-3; 7 nucleotides agree with TRBD2. Germline assignment: CDR1 MGHRA and CDR2 YSYEKL. This CDR3 comprises 16 residues. Trimming removed 0 bases from V and 2 bases from J; junction bases left unmatched: 5.

V is TRBV20-1 and J is TRBJ2-4; the match to TRBD1 covers 10 bases. The CDR3 loop spans 11 amino acids. Per germline, CDR1 DFQATT and CDR2 SNEGSKA (reference sequence). After removal of 1 base from V and 13 bases from J, the junction contained 1 base not matched to a gene. CDR3 coding DNA: TGCAGTGCTAGAGGACAGGGGGCCCAGTACTTC. It translates to CSARGQGAQYF.